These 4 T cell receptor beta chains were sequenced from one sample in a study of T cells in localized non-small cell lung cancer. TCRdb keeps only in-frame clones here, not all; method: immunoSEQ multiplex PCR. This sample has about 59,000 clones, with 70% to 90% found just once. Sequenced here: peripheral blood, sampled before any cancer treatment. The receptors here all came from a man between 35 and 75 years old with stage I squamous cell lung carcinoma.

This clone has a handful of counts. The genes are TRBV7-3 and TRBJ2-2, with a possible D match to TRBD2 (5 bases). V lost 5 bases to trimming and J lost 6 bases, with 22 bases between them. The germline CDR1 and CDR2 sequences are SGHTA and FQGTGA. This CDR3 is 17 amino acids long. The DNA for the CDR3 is TGTGCCAGCAGCCCCGGGCCCCCAACGGGGAGCGCCGGGGAGCTGTTTTTT. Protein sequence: CASSPGPPTGSAGELFF.

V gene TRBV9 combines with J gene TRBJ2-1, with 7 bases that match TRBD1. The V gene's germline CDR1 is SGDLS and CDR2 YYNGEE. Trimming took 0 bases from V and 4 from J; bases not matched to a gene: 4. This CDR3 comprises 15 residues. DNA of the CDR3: TGTGCCAGCAGCGTAGCACCGGGACAGTACAATGAGCAGTTCTTC. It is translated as CASSVAPGQYNEQFF.

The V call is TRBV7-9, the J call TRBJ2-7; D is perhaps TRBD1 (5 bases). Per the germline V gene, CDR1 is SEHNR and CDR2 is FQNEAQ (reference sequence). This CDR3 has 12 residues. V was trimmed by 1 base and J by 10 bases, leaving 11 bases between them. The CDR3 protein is CASSLVGQGQYF. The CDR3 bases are TGTGCCAGCAGCTTAGTTGGTCAGGGTCAGTACTTC.

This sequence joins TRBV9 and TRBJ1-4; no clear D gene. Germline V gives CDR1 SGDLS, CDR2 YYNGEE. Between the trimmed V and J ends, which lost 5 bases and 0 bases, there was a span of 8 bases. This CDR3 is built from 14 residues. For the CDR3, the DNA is TGTGCCAGCAGAGTACAGTCAACTAATGAAAAACTGTTTTTT. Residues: CASRVQSTNEKLFF. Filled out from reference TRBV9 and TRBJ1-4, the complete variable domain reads DSGVTQTPKHLITATGQRVTLRCSPRSGDLSVYWYQQSLDQGLQFLIQYYNGEERAKGNILERFSAQQFPDLHSELNLSSLELGDSALYFCASRVQSTNEKLFFGSGTQLSVL.